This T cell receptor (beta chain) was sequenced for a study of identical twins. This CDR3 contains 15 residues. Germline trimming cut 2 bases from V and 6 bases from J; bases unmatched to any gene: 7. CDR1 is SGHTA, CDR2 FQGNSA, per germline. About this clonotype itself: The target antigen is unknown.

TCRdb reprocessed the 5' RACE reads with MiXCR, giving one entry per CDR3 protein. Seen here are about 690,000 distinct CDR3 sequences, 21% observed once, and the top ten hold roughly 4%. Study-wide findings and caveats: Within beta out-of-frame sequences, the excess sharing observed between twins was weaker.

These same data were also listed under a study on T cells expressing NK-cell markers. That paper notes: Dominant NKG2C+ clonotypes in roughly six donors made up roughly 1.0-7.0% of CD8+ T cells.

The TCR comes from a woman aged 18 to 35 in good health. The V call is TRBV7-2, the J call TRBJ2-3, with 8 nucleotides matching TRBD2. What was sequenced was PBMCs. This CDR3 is CASSLWYGRADTQYF. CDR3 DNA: TGTGCCAGCAGCTTATGGTACGGGAGGGCCGATACGCAGTATTTT.